The 13 T cell receptor beta chains in this list originate from one sample, sequenced in a study of blood T cell repertoires in COVID-19. The table came from immunoSEQ multiplex PCR; TCRdb's copy has only in-frame clones and leaves some out. Seen here are a few hundred thousand clones, 88% observed once, and the top ten hold approximately 1%. Input material: PBMCs or T cells enriched from blood (not recorded which). The receptors derive from a woman aged 25 to 39 who had recovered from COVID-19.

The rearrangement links TRBV7-2 to TRBJ1-6; 9 bases fit TRBD1. J gave up 3 bases and V 2 bases, and 2 bases lay outside the gene matches. CDR3 size: 16 residues. The germline V gene encodes CDR1 SGHTA and CDR2 FQGNSA. CDR3 coding DNA: TGTGCCAGCAGCTTACCGACAGGGGGCTATAATTCACCCCTCCACTTT. Its translation: CASSLPTGGYNSPLHF.

V and J are TRBV11-3 and TRBJ2-2; D is ambiguous. Germline CDR1 SGHNT, CDR2 YENEEA. The V and J ends lost 1 base and 2 bases respectively, with 11 bases between them. The CDR3 runs 16 residues. CDR3: CASSLVLAVNTGELFF. The CDR3 nucleotides are TGTGCCAGCAGCTTAGTTTTGGCAGTAAACACCGGGGAGCTGTTTTTT.

The rearrangement links TRBV28 to TRBJ2-3, with D perhaps TRBD2 (6 bases). Germline V gene data show CDR1 as MDHEN and CDR2 as SYDVKM. This CDR3 region has 18 residues. Between the trimmed V and J ends, which lost 3 bases and 0 bases, there was a span of 19 bases. CDR3 bases: TGTGCCAGCAGTTTCCTAGTTGAATTTGGGAGGAGCACAGATACGCAGTATTTT. It codes for CASSFLVEFGRSTDTQYF.

The chain couples TRBV28 to TRBJ2-3; the D gene is possibly TRBD2 (6 bases). Germline lookup yields CDR1 MDHEN and CDR2 SYDVKM. V was clipped by 8 bases and J by 1 base, with 10 bases between them. The CDR3 length is 13 residues. CDR3 sequence: CASRGWGTDTQYF. CDR3 nucleotide sequence: TGTGCCAGCCGGGGGTGGGGCACAGATACGCAGTATTTT.

The chain joins TRBV15 to TRBJ2-1; maybe TRBD2 (7 bases). Germline values: CDR1 LNHNV, CDR2 YYDKDF (reference sequence). This CDR3 region has 16 residues. V lost 7 bases, J lost 11 bases, and 27 bases lay in between. The CDR3 is CATTTAAGAPVAQQFF. The CDR3 nucleotides are TGTGCCACCACCACGGCTGCGGGGGCCCCAGTAGCCCAGCAGTTCTTC.

The genes are TRBV7-8 and TRBJ1-6, with a possible D match to TRBD1 (5 bases). The V gene's germline CDR1 is SGHVS and CDR2 FQNEAQ. The CDR3 runs 16 residues. V was trimmed by 1 base and J by 7 bases, leaving 14 bases between them. The CDR3 nucleotides are TGTGCCAGCAGCTTAGTCGGATGGGGGGTAAATTCACCCCTCCACTTT. It translates to CASSLVGWGVNSPLHF.

The chain is built from TRBV30 and TRBJ1-2; maybe TRBD1 (5 bases). The germline CDR1 and CDR2 sequences are GTSNPN and SVGIG (reference sequence). V lost 8 bases and J 1 base, leaving 14 bases between the germline ends. The CDR3 spans 13 residues. CDR3 nucleotides: TGTGCCAGCCTACAGGAGTTTAACTATGGCTACACCTTC. It codes for CASLQEFNYGYTF.

The CDR3 reads CASSPPPGISGFQNTGELFF. As DNA, the CDR3 is TGTGCCAGCAGTCCGCCACCCGGGATTAGCGGATTTCAGAACACCGGGGAGCTGTTTTTT. The V call is TRBV6-6, the J call TRBJ2-2; D might be TRBD2 (6 bases). Trimming removed 5 bases at V and 1 base at J, with 26 bases between. The CDR3 spans 20 residues. Germline V lookup: CDR1 MNHNY, CDR2 SVGAGI (reference sequence).

The V and J genes are TRBV28 and TRBJ2-7; D call uncertain. The CDR3 covers 15 residues. V was clipped by 5 bases and J by 1 base, with 15 bases between them. Germline V gives CDR1 MDHEN, CDR2 SYDVKM. The DNA for the CDR3 is TGTGCCAGCAGTCCCCAGAACCGCTTTTCCTACGAGCAGTACTTC. Amino acids: CASSPQNRFSYEQYF.

This chain uses TRBV18 with TRBJ1-2; 10 bases agree with TRBD1. The germline V gene has CDR1 KGHSH and CDR2 LQKENI. The CDR3 sequence is 16 residues long. J was trimmed by 2 bases and V by 2 bases; bases with no gene match: 5. CDR3 sequence reads: CASSPTPGQGNYGYTF. CDR3 DNA: TGTGCCAGCTCACCAACACCGGGACAGGGGAACTATGGCTACACCTTC.

The rearrangement links TRBV7-9 to TRBJ2-1, with TRBD2 matching over 8 bases. The CDR3 loop spans 16 amino acids. The ends lost 4 bases at V and 2 bases at J; junction bases unmatched: 7. CDR1 is SEHNR, CDR2 FQNEAQ, per germline (reference sequence). CDR3 bases: TGTGCCAGCAGCTCTTTAGCGGGGACTCCCTACAATGAGCAGTTCTTC. As protein: CASSSLAGTPYNEQFF.

The chain has TRBV19 and TRBJ1-2; D is unclear. V was cut by 3 bases and J by 8 bases, with 13 bases left in between. This CDR3 has 13 amino acids. CDR1 is LNHDA and CDR2 is SQIVND in the germline V gene (reference sequence). CDR3 region: CASSIHGGGGYTF. DNA of the CDR3: TGTGCCAGTAGTATCCATGGCGGAGGGGGCTACACCTTC. Filled out from reference TRBV19 and TRBJ1-2, the complete variable domain reads DGGITQSPKYLFRKEGQNVTLSCEQNLNHDAMYWYRQDPGQGLRLIYYSQIVNDFQKGDIAEGYSVSREKKESFPLTVTSAQKNPTAFYLCASSIHGGGGYTFGSGTRLTVV.

The CDR3 region is CASSDNGGNNEKLFF. The CDR3 DNA follows: TGTGCCAGCAGCGACAACGGAGGAAATAATGAAAAACTGTTTTTT. The chain recombines TRBV9 with TRBJ1-4; D unresolved. The CDR3 is 15 residues long. Germline V CDR1 and CDR2: SGDLS, YYNGEE. V lost 3 bases to trimming and J lost 4 bases, with 13 bases between them.